Below, one TCR beta chain is given with its context. The data derive from a study of blood T cell repertoires in COVID-19. Clones were sequenced by immunoSEQ multiplex PCR, and TCRdb holds only the in-frame ones, with some missing. The sample shows under 200,000 clones, around 89% of them seen only once. Per germline, CDR1 SGHTS and CDR2 YDEGEE. The CDR3 is 12 residues long. Trimming removed 4 bases from V and 11 bases from J, with 12 bases in between. Material for sequencing was PBMCs or T cells enriched from blood (not recorded which). The TCR sequence derives from a woman aged 45-60 years who had recovered from COVID-19. The chain couples TRBV5-8 to TRBJ1-4; D is ambiguous. The CDR3 loop reads CASSIRSGKLFF. DNA of the CDR3: TGTGCCAGCAGCATAAGAAGCGGGAAACTGTTTTTT.